The present entry profiles one T cell receptor (beta chain) with its context. Its specificity is not known. The germline V and J ends were trimmed by 1 base and 3 bases, with 18 bases remaining between them. This CDR3 region has 17 residues. Germline V gives CDR1 MGHRA, CDR2 YSYEKL. This sample stems from a study of T cell responses to AZD1222 COVID-19 vaccine. Points from the study as a whole: Nearly half of unique spike-specific TCRs reportedly avoided B.1.351 and B.1.1.7 mutated regions. Donors in the cohort were predominantly white British and more often female, and clonal diversity was possibly underestimated. Along spike, vaccine-associated CD4 TCRs were found throughout, with dominance at 160-218 and 743-854. None of the repertoires were sampled until the peak T cell response had passed.

Sequencing was performed with immunoSEQ multiplex PCR; in TCRdb, only in-frame clones are kept and a portion is missing. The sample has 200,000 or so clones; around 86% are singletons. The receptor was derived from an adult in good health. Material: peripheral blood, obtained on day 0 of MenACWY control vaccination. This chain uses TRBV4-1 with TRBJ2-5, with a tentative D call TRBD2 (7 bases). CDR3 DNA: TGCGCCAGCAGCCAAGCCGATTGGAGGGGGGGCAAAGAGACCCAGTACTTC. This codes for CASSQADWRGGKETQYF.